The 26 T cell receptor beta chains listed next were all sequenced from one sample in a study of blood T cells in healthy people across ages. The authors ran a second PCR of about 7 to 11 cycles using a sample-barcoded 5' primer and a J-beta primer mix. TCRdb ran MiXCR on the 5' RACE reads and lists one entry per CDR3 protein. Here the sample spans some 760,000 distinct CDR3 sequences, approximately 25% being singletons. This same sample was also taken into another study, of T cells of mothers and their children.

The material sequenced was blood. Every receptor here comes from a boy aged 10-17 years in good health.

Written as DNA, the CDR3 is TGTGCCAGCACCTATACGCCTTCCACAGTGCCCTTATATGGCTACACCTTC. It translates to CASTYTPSTVPLYGYTF. The genes are TRBV6-1 and TRBJ1-2; D remains unclear. V was clipped by 7 bases and J by 5 bases, with 26 bases between them. The CDR3 runs to 17 residues. Germline-derived CDR1 and CDR2 are MNHNS and SASEGT.

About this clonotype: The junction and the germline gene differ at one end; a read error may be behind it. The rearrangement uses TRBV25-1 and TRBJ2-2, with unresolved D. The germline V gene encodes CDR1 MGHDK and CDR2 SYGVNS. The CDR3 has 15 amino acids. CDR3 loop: CASSDVSHQTGELFF. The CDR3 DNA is TGTGCCAGTAGTGACGTTTCCCACCAGACCGGGGAGCTGTTTTTT.

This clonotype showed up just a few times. DNA for the CDR3: TGTGCCACCAGCCGGGACGGACCCCCGTTCTTC. Translation gives CATSRDGPPFF. The rearrangement joins TRBV15 to TRBJ2-1; the D gene could be TRBD1 or TRBD2 (5 bases each). The CDR3 spans 11 residues. The germline gives CDR1 LNHNV, CDR2 YYDKDF (reference sequence). V lost 5 bases and J 15 bases, leaving 14 bases between the germline ends.

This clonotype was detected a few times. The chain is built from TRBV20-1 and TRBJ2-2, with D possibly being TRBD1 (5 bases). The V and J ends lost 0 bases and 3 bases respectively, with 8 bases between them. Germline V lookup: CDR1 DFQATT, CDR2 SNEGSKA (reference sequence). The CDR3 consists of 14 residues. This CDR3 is CSAREQVYTGELFF. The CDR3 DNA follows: TGCAGTGCTAGAGAACAGGTTTACACCGGGGAGCTGTTTTTT.

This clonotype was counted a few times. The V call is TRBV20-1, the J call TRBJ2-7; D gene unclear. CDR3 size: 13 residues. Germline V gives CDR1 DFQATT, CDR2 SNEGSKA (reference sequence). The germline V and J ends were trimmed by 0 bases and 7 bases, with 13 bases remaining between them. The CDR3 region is CSARDPQDGEQYF. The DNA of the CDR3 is TGCAGTGCTAGAGATCCCCAGGACGGTGAGCAGTACTTC.

CDR3 bases: TGTGCCACCAGCAGGTCGGTTAGCGGGGGGACTGTCGACGAGCAGTACTTC. It yields the protein CATSRSVSGGTVDEQYF. The J gene is TRBJ2-5, the V gene TRBV15; 10 bases are shared with TRBD2. The DNA matches TRBJ2-7 better at its end, which makes the J call doubtful. CDR1 and CDR2 from the germline V gene are LNHNV and YYDKDF (reference sequence). This CDR3 has 17 residues.

The CDR3 nucleotides read TGTGCCAGCAGTTTGACTTCGGGGAGCACTGAAGCTTTCTTT. Its translation is CASSLTSGSTEAFF. This chain links TRBV12-3 or TRBV12-4 with TRBJ1-1, with D unresolved. This CDR3 spans 14 amino acids. V dropped 3 bases and J dropped 4 bases, with 12 bases sitting between them.

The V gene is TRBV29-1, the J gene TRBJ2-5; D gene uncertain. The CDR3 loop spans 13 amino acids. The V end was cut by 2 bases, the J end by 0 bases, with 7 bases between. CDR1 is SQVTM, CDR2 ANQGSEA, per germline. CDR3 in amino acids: CSVERADQETQYF. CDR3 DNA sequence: TGCAGCGTTGAAAGGGCGGACCAAGAGACCCAGTACTTC.

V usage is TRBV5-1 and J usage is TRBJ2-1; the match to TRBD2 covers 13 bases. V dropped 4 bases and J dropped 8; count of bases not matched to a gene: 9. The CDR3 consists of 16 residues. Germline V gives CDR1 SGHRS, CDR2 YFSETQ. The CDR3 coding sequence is TGCGCCAGCAGCACCAGACTAGCGGGGGGCCCGCATGAGCAGTTCTTC. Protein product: CASSTRLAGGPHEQFF.

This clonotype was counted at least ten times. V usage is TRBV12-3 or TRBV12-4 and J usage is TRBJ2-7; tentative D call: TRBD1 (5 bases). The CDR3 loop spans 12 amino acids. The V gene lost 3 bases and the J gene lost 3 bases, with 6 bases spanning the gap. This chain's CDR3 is CASSFQGYEQYF. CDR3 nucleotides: TGTGCCAGCAGTTTTCAGGGCTACGAGCAGTACTTC.

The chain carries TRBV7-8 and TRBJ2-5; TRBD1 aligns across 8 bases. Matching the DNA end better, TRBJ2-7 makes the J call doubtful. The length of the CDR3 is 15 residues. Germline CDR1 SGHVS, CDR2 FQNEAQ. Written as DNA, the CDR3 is TGTGCCAGCAGAGACTGGACAGGGACCTTCTACGAGCAGTACTTC. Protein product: CASRDWTGTFYEQYF.

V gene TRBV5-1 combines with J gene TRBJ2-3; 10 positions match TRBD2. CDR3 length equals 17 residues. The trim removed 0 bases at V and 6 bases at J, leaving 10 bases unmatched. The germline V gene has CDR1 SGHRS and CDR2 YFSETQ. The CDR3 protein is CASSLARAGGPYDTQYF. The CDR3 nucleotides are TGCGCCAGCAGCTTGGCCCGAGCGGGAGGGCCGTATGATACGCAGTATTTT.

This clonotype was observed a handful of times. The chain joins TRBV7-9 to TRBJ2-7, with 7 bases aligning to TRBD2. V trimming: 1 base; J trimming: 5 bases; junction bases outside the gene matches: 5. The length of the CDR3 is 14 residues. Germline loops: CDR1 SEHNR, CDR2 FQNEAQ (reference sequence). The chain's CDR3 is CASSLGGRADEQYF. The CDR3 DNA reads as TGTGCCAGCAGCTTAGGAGGGAGGGCCGACGAGCAGTACTTC. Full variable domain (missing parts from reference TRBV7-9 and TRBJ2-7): DTGVSQNPRHKITKRGQNVTFRCDPISEHNRLYWYRQTLGQGPEFLTYFQNEAQLEKSRLLSDRFSAERPKGSFSTLEIQRTEQGDSAMYLCASSLGGRADEQYFGPGTRLTVT.

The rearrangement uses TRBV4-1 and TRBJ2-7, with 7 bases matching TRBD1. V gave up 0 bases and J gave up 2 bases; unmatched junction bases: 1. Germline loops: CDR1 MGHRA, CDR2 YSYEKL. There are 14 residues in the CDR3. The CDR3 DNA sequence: TGCGCCAGCAGCCAAGAGGGACAGACCTACGAGCAGTACTTC. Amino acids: CASSQEGQTYEQYF.

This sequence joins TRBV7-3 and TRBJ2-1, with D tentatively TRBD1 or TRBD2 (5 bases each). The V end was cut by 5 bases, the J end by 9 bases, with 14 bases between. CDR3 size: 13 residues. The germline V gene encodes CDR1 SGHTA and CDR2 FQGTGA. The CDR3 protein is CASSRDQSIEQFF. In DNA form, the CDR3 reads TGTGCCAGCAGCCGGGACCAATCTATTGAGCAGTTCTTC.

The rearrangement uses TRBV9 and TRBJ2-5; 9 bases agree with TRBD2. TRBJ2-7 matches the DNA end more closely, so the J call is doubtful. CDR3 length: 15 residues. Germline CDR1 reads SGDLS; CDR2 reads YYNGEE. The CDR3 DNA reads TGTGCCAGCAGCCCCAGACTAGCGGAGTCCTACGAGCAGTACTTC. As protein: CASSPRLAESYEQYF.

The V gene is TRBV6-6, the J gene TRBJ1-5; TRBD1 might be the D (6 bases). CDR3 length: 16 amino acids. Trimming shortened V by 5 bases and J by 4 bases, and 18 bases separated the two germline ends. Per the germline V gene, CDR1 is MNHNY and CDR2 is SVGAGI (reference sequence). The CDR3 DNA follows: TGTGCCAGCAGTAACCCTAGGACAGTTCCAAATCAGCCCCAGCATTTT. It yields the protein CASSNPRTVPNQPQHF.

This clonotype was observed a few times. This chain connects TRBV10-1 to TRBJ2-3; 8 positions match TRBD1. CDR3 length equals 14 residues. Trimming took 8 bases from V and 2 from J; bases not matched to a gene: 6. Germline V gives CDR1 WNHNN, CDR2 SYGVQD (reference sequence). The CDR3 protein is CASADRGSTDTQYF. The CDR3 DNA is TGCGCCAGCGCTGACAGGGGCTCCACAGATACGCAGTATTTT.

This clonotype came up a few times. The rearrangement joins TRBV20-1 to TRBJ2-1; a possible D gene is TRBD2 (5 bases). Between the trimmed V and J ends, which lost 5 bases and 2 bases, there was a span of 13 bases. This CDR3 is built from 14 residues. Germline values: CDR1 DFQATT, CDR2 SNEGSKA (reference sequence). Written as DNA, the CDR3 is TGCAGTGCTCCTGGGGAGCCCGCCTACAATGAGCAGTTCTTC. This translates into CSAPGEPAYNEQFF.

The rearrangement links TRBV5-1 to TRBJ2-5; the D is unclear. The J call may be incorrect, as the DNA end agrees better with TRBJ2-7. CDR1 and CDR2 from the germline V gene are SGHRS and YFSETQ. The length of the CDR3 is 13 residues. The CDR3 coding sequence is TGCGCCAGCAGCGAGGAATTCTCCTACGAGCAGTACTTC. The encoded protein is CASSEEFSYEQYF.

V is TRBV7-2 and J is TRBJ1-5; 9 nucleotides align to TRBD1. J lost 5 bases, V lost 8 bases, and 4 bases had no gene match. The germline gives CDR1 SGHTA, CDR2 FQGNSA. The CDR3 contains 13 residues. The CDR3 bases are TGTGCCAGCGGGAGACAGGGGGATCAGCCCCAGCATTTT. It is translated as CASGRQGDQPQHF. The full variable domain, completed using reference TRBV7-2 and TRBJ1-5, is GAGVSQSPSNKVTEKGKDVELRCDPISGHTALYWYRQSLGQGLEFLIYFQGNSAPDKSGLPSDRFSAERTGGSVSTLTIQRTQQEDSAVYLCASGRQGDQPQHFGDGTRLSIL.

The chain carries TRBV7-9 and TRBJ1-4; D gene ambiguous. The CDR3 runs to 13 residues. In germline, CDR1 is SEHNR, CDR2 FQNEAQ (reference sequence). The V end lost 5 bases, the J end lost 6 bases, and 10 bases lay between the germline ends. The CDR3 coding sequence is TGTGCCAGCAGCCCTCTTTCCGATGAAAAACTGTTTTTT. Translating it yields CASSPLSDEKLFF. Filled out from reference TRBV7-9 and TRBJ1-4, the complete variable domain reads DTGVSQNPRHKITKRGQNVTFRCDPISEHNRLYWYRQTLGQGPEFLTYFQNEAQLEKSRLLSDRFSAERPKGSFSTLEIQRTEQGDSAMYLCASSPLSDEKLFFGSGTQLSVL.

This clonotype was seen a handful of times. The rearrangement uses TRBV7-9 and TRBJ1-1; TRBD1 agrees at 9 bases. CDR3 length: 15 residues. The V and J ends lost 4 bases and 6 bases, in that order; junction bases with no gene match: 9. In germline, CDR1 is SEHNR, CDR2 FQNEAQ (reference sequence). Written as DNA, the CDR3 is TGTGCCAGCAGCTGGGGGGACAGGGACAGGTCTGAAGCTTTCTTT. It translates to CASSWGDRDRSEAFF. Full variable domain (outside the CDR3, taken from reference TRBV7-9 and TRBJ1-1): DTGVSQNPRHKITKRGQNVTFRCDPISEHNRLYWYRQTLGQGPEFLTYFQNEAQLEKSRLLSDRFSAERPKGSFSTLEIQRTEQGDSAMYLCASSWGDRDRSEAFFGQGTRLTVV.

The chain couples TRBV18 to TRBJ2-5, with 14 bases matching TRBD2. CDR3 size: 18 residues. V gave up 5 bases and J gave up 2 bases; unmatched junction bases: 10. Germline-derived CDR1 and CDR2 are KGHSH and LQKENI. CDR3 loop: CASSSGLAGGSLQETQYF. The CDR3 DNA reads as TGTGCCAGCTCATCAGGACTAGCGGGGGGCTCCCTACAAGAGACCCAGTACTTC.

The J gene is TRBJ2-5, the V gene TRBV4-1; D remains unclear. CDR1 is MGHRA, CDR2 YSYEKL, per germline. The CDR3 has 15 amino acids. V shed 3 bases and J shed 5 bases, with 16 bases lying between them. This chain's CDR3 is CASSHRSNPGETQYF. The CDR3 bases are TGCGCCAGCAGCCATCGAAGTAATCCCGGGGAGACCCAGTACTTC.

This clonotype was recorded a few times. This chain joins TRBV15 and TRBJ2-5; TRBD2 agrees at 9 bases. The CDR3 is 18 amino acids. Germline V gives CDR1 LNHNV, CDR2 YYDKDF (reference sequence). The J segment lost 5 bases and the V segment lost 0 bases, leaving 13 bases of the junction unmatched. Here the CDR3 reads CATSRDPKLAGMVETQYF. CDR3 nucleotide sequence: TGTGCCACCAGCAGAGATCCAAAGCTAGCGGGGATGGTTGAGACCCAGTACTTC.